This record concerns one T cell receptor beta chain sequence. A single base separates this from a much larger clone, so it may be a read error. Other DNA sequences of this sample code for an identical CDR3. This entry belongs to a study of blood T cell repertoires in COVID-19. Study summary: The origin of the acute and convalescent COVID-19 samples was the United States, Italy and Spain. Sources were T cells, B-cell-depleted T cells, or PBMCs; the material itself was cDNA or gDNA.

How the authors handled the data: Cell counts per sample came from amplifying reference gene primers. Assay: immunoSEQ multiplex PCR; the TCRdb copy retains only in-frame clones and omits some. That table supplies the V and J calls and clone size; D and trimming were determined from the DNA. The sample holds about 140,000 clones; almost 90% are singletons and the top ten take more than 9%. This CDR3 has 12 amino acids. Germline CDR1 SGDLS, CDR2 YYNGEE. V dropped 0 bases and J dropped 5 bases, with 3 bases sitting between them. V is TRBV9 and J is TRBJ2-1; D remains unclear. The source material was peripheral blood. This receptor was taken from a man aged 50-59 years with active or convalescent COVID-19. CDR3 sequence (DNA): TGTGCCAGCAGCGTAGCAGACAATGAGCAGTTCTTC. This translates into CASSVADNEQFF.